Below are 12 T cell receptor beta chains sequenced from a single sample in a study of T cells in Graves' hyperthyroidism and ophthalmopathy. TCR beta CDR3 sequences were amplified from RNA transcripts. First-round RT-PCR with HTBI primers amplified the TCR CDR3 region. Each CDR3 protein gets one entry after TCRdb re-called the multiplex PCR reads with MiXCR. The sample lists around 600,000 distinct CDR3 sequences; roughly 15% were seen once. Sequencing was carried out using blood. These receptor sequences come from a woman in her 50s with Graves' ophthalmopathy.

This clonotype was found many times. The genes are TRBV7-3 and TRBJ2-2; TRBD1 aligns across 7 bases. J gave up 5 bases and V 5 bases, and 5 bases lay outside the gene matches. The CDR3 has 14 amino acids. Germline V gene sequence: CDR1 SGHTA, CDR2 FQGTGA. DNA of the CDR3: TGTGCCAGCAGCCGACAGGGAAAGACCGGGGAGCTGTTTTTT. It encodes CASSRQGKTGELFF. Drawing the rest from reference TRBV7-3 and TRBJ2-2, the complete variable domain is GAGVSQTPSNKVTEKGKYVELRCDPISGHTALYWYRQSLGQGPEFLIYFQGTGAADDSGLPNDRFFAVRPEGSVSTLKIQRTERGDSAVYLCASSRQGKTGELFFGEGSRLTVL.

Ten or more counts support this clonotype. The chain combines TRBV6-5 with TRBJ2-1, with TRBD2 matching 7 bases. This CDR3 is built from 18 residues. The V gene end was trimmed by 0 bases and the J gene end by 0 bases; junction bases not matched to a gene: 8. Germline-derived CDR1 and CDR2 are MNHEY and SVGAGI. CDR3 DNA: TGTGCCAGCAGTTACTCGGGTGGTAGCGGGTACTCCTACAATGAGCAGTTCTTC. It translates to CASSYSGGSGYSYNEQFF.

This clonotype was seen repeatedly, ten times or more. The chain has TRBV15 and TRBJ2-1; D remains ambiguous. This CDR3 comprises 13 residues. Germline V CDR1 and CDR2: LNHNV, YYDKDF (reference sequence). Trimming took off 4 bases at V and 4 bases at J, with 8 bases between the two ends. In DNA form, the CDR3 reads TGTGCCACCAGCAAGGGATTTTACAATGAGCAGTTCTTC. This sequence encodes CATSKGFYNEQFF.

V is TRBV27 and J is TRBJ1-2, with TRBD1 matching 9 bases. Trimming at V came to 6 bases and at J to 8 bases, leaving 7 bases not matched to a gene. This CDR3 has 13 residues. Germline values: CDR1 MNHEY, CDR2 SMNVEV (reference sequence). CDR3 coding DNA: TGTGCCAGCAGGACGGGACAGGGAGGCGGCTACACCTTC. Translation: CASRTGQGGGYTF.

There are many counts of this clonotype. The CDR3 protein is CAWSDGSSYEQYF. CDR3 nucleotides: TGTGCCTGGAGTGACGGCAGCTCCTACGAGCAGTACTTC. The chain is built from TRBV30 and TRBJ2-7, with unresolved D. The CDR3 has 13 residues. Trimming cost V 1 base and J 0 bases, with 7 bases left between them. CDR1 and CDR2 from the germline V gene are GTSNPN and SVGIG (reference sequence). Full variable domain (outside the CDR3, taken from reference TRBV30 and TRBJ2-7): SQTIHQWPATLVQPVGSPLSLECTVEGTSNPNLYWYRQAAGRGLQLLFYSVGIGQISSEVPQNLSASRPQDRQFILSSKKLLLSDSGFYLCAWSDGSSYEQYFGPGTRLTVT.

The chain links TRBV24-1 to TRBJ2-3; 7 positions match TRBD1. The CDR3 is made up of 15 amino acids. The V segment lost 4 bases and the J segment 0 bases; nucleotides outside the gene matches: 3. Germline V gene lookup returns CDR1 KGHDR and CDR2 SFDVKD. CDR3 residues: CATSDRDRSTDTQYF. Here the CDR3 DNA reads TGTGCCACCAGTGACCGGGACAGAAGCACAGATACGCAGTATTTT.

A remark on this clonotype: This may be a read error: a much more frequent sequence differs by one nucleotide. This rearrangement joins TRBV2 to TRBJ2-7; 12 bases map to TRBD2. Looked up from germline, CDR1 is SNHLY and CDR2 is FYNNEI. After removal of 9 bases from V and 5 bases from J, the junction contained 23 bases not matched to a gene. CDR3 length equals 19 residues. CDR3 coding DNA: TGTGCCAGAAGAGGGGGAAGACTAGCGGGAGCTGTCGGATACGACGAGCAGTACTTC. It yields the protein CARRGGRLAGAVGYDEQYF. Full variable domain (remainder filled in from reference TRBV2 and TRBJ2-7): EPEVTQTPSHQVTQMGQEVILRCVPISNHLYFYWYRQILGQKVEFLVSFYNNEISEKSEIFDDQFSVERPDGSNFTLKIRSTKLEDSAMYFCARRGGRLAGAVGYDEQYFGPGTRLTVT.

The sample holds many counts of this clonotype. The chain has TRBV28 and TRBJ1-1; TRBD1 matches at 8 bases. Germline trimming cut 10 bases from V and 3 bases from J; bases unmatched to any gene: 7. The CDR3 consists of 13 residues. The V gene's germline CDR1 is MDHEN and CDR2 SYDVKM. CDR3 amino acids: CATEDRVYTEAFF. CDR3 nucleotides: TGTGCCACCGAGGACAGGGTGTACACTGAAGCTTTCTTT.

This clonotype was counted many times. The chain uses TRBV11-3 and TRBJ1-2, with D perhaps matching TRBD1 (5 bases). CDR1 and CDR2 from the germline V gene are SGHNT and YENEEA. The CDR3 contains 13 residues. Trimming took 0 bases from V and 7 from J, leaving 9 bases between them. CDR3 residues: CASSLDRVGGYTF. DNA for the CDR3: TGTGCCAGCAGCTTAGACAGGGTTGGTGGCTACACCTTC.

This clonotype has more than one count but fewer than ten. The chain employs TRBV15 and TRBJ2-2, with 11 positions matching TRBD2. CDR3 size: 16 residues. Germline trimming cut 4 bases from V and 3 bases from J; bases unmatched to any gene: 4. From germline, CDR1 is LNHNV and CDR2 YYDKDF (reference sequence). The CDR3 nucleotides read TGTGCCACCAGCAACATAGCGGGAGGGGACACCGGGGAGCTGTTTTTT. Protein sequence: CATSNIAGGDTGELFF.

This clonotype was seen many times. J is TRBJ2-7 and V is TRBV7-9; 12 bases are a match to TRBD2. CDR1 and CDR2 (germline): SEHNR, FQNEAQ (reference sequence). This CDR3 contains 14 residues. The ends lost 3 bases at V and 4 bases at J; junction bases unmatched: 1. Written as DNA, the CDR3 is TGTGCCAGCAGCTTCCTAGCGGGAGGGTACGAGCAGTACTTC. It translates to CASSFLAGGYEQYF.

As for this clonotype: Since a much larger clone is just one base distant, this may be a read error. This chain links TRBV6-1 with TRBJ2-7; D is perhaps TRBD1 or TRBD2 (5 bases each). Germline values: CDR1 MNHNS, CDR2 SASEGT. The CDR3 sequence is 14 residues long. The chain's CDR3 is CASSREWESFEQYF. CDR3 sequence (DNA): TGTGCCAGCAGCAGGGAGTGGGAATCCTTCGAGCAGTACTTC.